The 8 T cell receptor beta chains reported below all come from one sample, sequenced in a study of control samples from healthy donors and cancer patients. Measured with immunoSEQ multiplex PCR; TCRdb has only the in-frame clones, and not every one. The sample carries 140,000 or so clones, about 93% recorded once. The material sequenced was PBMCs. The receptors come from a man between 60 and 75 years old with colorectal cancer.

The chain uses TRBV29-1 and TRBJ2-3, with D possibly called TRBD1 or TRBD2 (5 bases each). Trimming stripped 4 bases from V and 6 bases from J, with 17 bases between. Germline loops: CDR1 SQVTM, CDR2 ANQGSEA. There are 14 residues in the CDR3. Here the CDR3 reads CSVVGARGSDTQYF. As DNA, the CDR3 is TGCAGCGTTGTCGGGGCCCGAGGATCGGATACGCAGTATTTT.

The chain joins TRBV19 to TRBJ1-6; tentative D call: TRBD1 (5 bases). V lost 5 bases and J lost 8, with 13 bases in between. This CDR3 region has 14 residues. CDR1 is LNHDA, CDR2 SQIVND, per germline (reference sequence). CDR3 bases: TGTGCCAGTAGTTTAACAGAAGGGGATTCACCCCTCCACTTT. As protein: CASSLTEGDSPLHF. The full variable domain, in which reference TRBV19 and TRBJ1-6 provide the parts outside the CDR3, is DGGITQSPKYLFRKEGQNVTLSCEQNLNHDAMYWYRQDPGQGLRLIYYSQIVNDFQKGDIAEGYSVSREKKESFPLTVTSAQKNPTAFYLCASSLTEGDSPLHFGNGTRLTVT.

The V and J genes are TRBV30 and TRBJ1-1, with a possible D match to TRBD1 (5 bases). Germline V CDR1 and CDR2: GTSNPN, SVGIG (reference sequence). Trimming cost V 3 bases and J 0 bases, with 14 bases left between them. This CDR3 is 15 amino acids long. The CDR3 here is CAWRRGAGVNTEAFF. DNA for the CDR3: TGTGCCTGGAGAAGAGGGGCGGGGGTGAACACTGAAGCTTTCTTT. Using reference TRBV30 and TRBJ1-1 for the parts outside the CDR3, the full variable domain is SQTIHQWPATLVQPVGSPLSLECTVEGTSNPNLYWYRQAAGRGLQLLFYSVGIGQISSEVPQNLSASRPQDRQFILSSKKLLLSDSGFYLCAWRRGAGVNTEAFFGQGTRLTVV.

The chain uses TRBV7-2 and TRBJ2-7, with TRBD1 identical over 11 bases. The CDR3 contains 15 residues. Trimming cost V 2 bases and J 5 bases; bases outside gene matches: 5. Germline CDR1 reads SGHTA; CDR2 reads FQGNSA. The CDR3 sequence is CASSLLGQGANEQYF. The CDR3 DNA reads as TGTGCCAGCAGCTTATTAGGACAGGGGGCGAACGAGCAGTACTTC.

The V and J genes are TRBV2 and TRBJ1-2, with 7 bases aligning to TRBD1. J was trimmed by 4 bases and V by 7 bases; bases with no gene match: 9. CDR1 and CDR2 from the germline V gene are SNHLY and FYNNEI. This CDR3 contains 14 residues. Here the CDR3 DNA reads TGTGCCAGCATTAGGGCCAGGACAGGCTATGGCTACACCTTC. Translation: CASIRARTGYGYTF. Full variable domain (missing parts from reference TRBV2 and TRBJ1-2): EPEVTQTPSHQVTQMGQEVILRCVPISNHLYFYWYRQILGQKVEFLVSFYNNEISEKSEIFDDQFSVERPDGSNFTLKIRSTKLEDSAMYFCASIRARTGYGYTFGSGTRLTVV.

The chain recombines TRBV6-1 with TRBJ2-1, with D perhaps TRBD1 (6 bases). The germline V gene encodes CDR1 MNHNS and CDR2 SASEGT. V lost 1 base, J lost 8 bases, and 15 bases lay in between. The length of the CDR3 is 15 residues. DNA for the CDR3: TGTGCCAGCAGTGAAGACAGGGTCGGTGGCGATGAGCAGTTCTTC. This sequence encodes CASSEDRVGGDEQFF.

V gene TRBV7-2 combines with J gene TRBJ2-3; a possible D gene is TRBD1 (7 bases). CDR1 and CDR2 (germline): SGHTA, FQGNSA. V was clipped by 7 bases and J by 0 bases, with 17 bases between them. CDR3 size: 16 residues. CDR3 residues: CASTSGGPTSTDTQYF. The CDR3 region has the DNA TGTGCCAGCACCTCAGGGGGGCCTACTAGCACAGATACGCAGTATTTT.

The chain couples TRBV28 to TRBJ1-6, with a weak D call TRBD1 (5 bases). The CDR3 consists of 13 residues. CDR1 is MDHEN and CDR2 is SYDVKM in the germline V gene. Between the trimmed V and J ends, which lost 5 bases and 9 bases, there was a span of 11 bases. CDR3: CASSRGSGSPLHF. In DNA, the CDR3 is TGTGCCAGCAGTCGGGGGTCGGGTTCACCCCTCCACTTT.